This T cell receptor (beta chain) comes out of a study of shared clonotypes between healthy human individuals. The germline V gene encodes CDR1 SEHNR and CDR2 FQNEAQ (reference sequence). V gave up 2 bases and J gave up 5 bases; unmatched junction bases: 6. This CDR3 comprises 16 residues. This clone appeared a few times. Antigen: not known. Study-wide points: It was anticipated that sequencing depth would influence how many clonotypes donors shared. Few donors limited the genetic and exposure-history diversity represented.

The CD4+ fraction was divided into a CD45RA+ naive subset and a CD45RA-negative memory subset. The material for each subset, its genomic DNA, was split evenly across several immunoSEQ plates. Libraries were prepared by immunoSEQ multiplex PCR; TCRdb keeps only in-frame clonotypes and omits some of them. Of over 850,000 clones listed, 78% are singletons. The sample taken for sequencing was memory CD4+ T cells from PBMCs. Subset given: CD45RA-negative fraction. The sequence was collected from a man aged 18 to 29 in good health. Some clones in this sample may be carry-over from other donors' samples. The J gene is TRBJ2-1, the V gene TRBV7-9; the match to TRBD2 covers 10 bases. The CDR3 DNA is TGTGCCAGCAGCTTACCAAGCGGGAGGGCCGACAATGAGCAGTTCTTC. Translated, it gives CASSLPSGRADNEQFF.